This T cell receptor beta chain was sequenced for a study of identifying expanded T cells in peripheral blood. Study conclusions and caveats: Across healthy donors, higher total template counts meant significantly greater approximately two-week count variance.

During the collection period, no donor immune events like infections were recorded. To note about this clone: What it binds is unknown.

This CDR3 has 14 amino acids. The germline CDR1 and CDR2 sequences are SGHTA and FQGNSA. V gave up 1 base and J gave up 9 bases, with 13 bases separating them. This table comes from immunoSEQ multiplex PCR, and its TCRdb copy is limited to in-frame clones, with some not included. The data show around 85,000 clones, approximately 89% seen once. Sequences were obtained from blood. The rearrangement joins TRBV7-2 to TRBJ2-1; a possible D gene is TRBD2 (5 bases). This clonotype was obtained from a person between 18 and 70 years old in good health. The CDR3 protein is CASSLGRLGGEQFF. CDR3 coding DNA: TGTGCCAGCAGCTTAGGGCGCCTAGGAGGTGAGCAGTTCTTC.